Below are 27 T cell receptor beta chains sequenced from a single sample in a study of blood T cell repertoires in COVID-19. The protocol was immunoSEQ multiplex PCR, while the TCRdb copy is restricted to in-frame clones and leaves out a portion. The table has about 120,000 clones, roughly 87% seen once. Sequenced input: peripheral blood. The receptors were sampled from a human donor in a cohort sampled during active COVID-19.

V gene TRBV5-1 combines with J gene TRBJ2-5, with TRBD1 matching 8 bases. CDR1 is SGHRS, CDR2 YFSETQ, per germline. The junction had 6 bases not matched to a gene; V was cut back by 3 bases and J by 5 bases. The CDR3 loop spans 14 amino acids. The CDR3: CASSSTGEPETQYF. CDR3 in DNA: TGCGCCAGCAGCTCGACAGGGGAACCGGAGACCCAGTACTTC.

This chain joins TRBV4-1 and TRBJ2-1; 15 positions agree with TRBD2. Germline V CDR1 and CDR2: MGHRA, YSYEKL. CDR3 length equals 15 residues. The ends lost 0 bases at V and 15 bases at J; junction bases unmatched: 6. In DNA form, the CDR3 reads TGCGCCAGCAGCCAAGATGGGACTAGCGGGAGGTGGTCGTTCTTC. Its translation: CASSQDGTSGRWSFF.

This chain links TRBV2 with TRBJ2-4; no clear D gene. This CDR3 has 15 residues. In germline, CDR1 is SNHLY, CDR2 FYNNEI. Between the trimmed V and J ends, which lost 4 bases and 8 bases, there was a span of 18 bases. CDR3 bases: TGTGCCAGCAGTGTGGAGCGAACACCTCAAGACATTCAGTACTTC. It yields the protein CASSVERTPQDIQYF.

This clone was found once. The chain has TRBV10-1 and TRBJ2-1, with 11 bases matching TRBD2. The CDR3 length is 16 residues. The V and J ends lost 2 bases and 0 bases, in that order; junction bases with no gene match: 0. Germline CDR1 WNHNN, CDR2 SYGVQD (reference sequence). CDR3 sequence: CASSETSGSSYNEQFF. The CDR3 bases are TGCGCCAGCAGTGAGACTAGCGGGAGCTCCTACAATGAGCAGTTCTTC.

The chain combines TRBV9 with TRBJ1-6; 8 bases line up with TRBD1. V gave up 4 bases and J gave up 6 bases; unmatched junction bases: 3. The CDR3 is 14 residues long. Germline V lookup: CDR1 SGDLS, CDR2 YYNGEE. The CDR3 sequence: CASSPDRGNSPLHF. DNA for the CDR3: TGTGCCAGCAGCCCCGACAGGGGTAATTCACCCCTCCACTTT.

V gene TRBV7-3 combines with J gene TRBJ2-1, with a weak D call TRBD2 (6 bases). This CDR3 is built from 14 residues. Looked up from germline, CDR1 is SGHTA and CDR2 is FQGTGA. The ends were cut back, 6 bases at V and 7 bases at J, with 16 bases in the middle. The CDR3 here is CASSPSGTHNEQFF. The CDR3 DNA reads TGTGCCAGCAGTCCCTCGGGGACTCATAATGAGCAGTTCTTC.

This clone was observed a few times. The CDR3, as DNA: TGTGCCAGCAGCTTAACTACAGGGGAAAAACTGTTTTTT. As protein: CASSLTTGEKLFF. The genes are TRBV7-6 and TRBJ1-4; D may be TRBD1 (6 bases). Germline V gives CDR1 SGHVS, CDR2 FNYEAQ. Trimming took 2 bases from V and 8 from J, leaving 9 bases between them. The CDR3 is 13 amino acids.

The rearrangement uses TRBV6-5 and TRBJ2-5; 10 bases agree with TRBD1. The CDR3 runs to 15 residues. Per germline, CDR1 MNHEY and CDR2 SVGAGI. Trimming took 6 bases from V and 5 from J; bases not matched to a gene: 9. The CDR3 loop reads CASSPDRGRRETQYF. The CDR3, as DNA: TGTGCCAGCAGCCCAGACAGGGGGCGTAGGGAGACCCAGTACTTC.

This chain links TRBV6-5 with TRBJ2-7, with 8 positions matching TRBD1. The CDR3 runs to 16 residues. CDR1 and CDR2 from the germline V gene are MNHEY and SVGAGI. Trimming took 0 bases from V and 2 from J; bases not matched to a gene: 6. DNA of the CDR3: TGTGCCAGCAGTTACTCGTCCCAGGGGGCCGCCTACGAGCAGTACTTC. Protein sequence: CASSYSSQGAAYEQYF.

The table lists this clone with a count of one. The chain couples TRBV25-1 to TRBJ1-2; possible D gene TRBD1, 6 bases. V lost 6 bases to trimming and J lost 5 bases, with 13 bases between them. The germline V gene encodes CDR1 MGHDK and CDR2 SYGVNS. The CDR3 has 13 amino acids. The CDR3 protein is CASSWGGSYGYTF. The CDR3 DNA reads as TGTGCCAGCAGCTGGGGGGGCAGTTATGGCTACACCTTC.

The V gene is TRBV7-6, the J gene TRBJ2-2; 8 bases line up with TRBD2. CDR1 is SGHVS, CDR2 FNYEAQ, per germline. This CDR3 comprises 19 residues. V lost 5 bases to trimming and J lost 0 bases; unmatched junction nucleotides: 14. This CDR3 reads CASSKRGAGGGPNTGELFF. In DNA form, the CDR3 reads TGTGCCAGCAGCAAAAGAGGGGCGGGAGGAGGCCCGAACACCGGGGAGCTGTTTTTT.

This clone has a single count. This chain joins TRBV5-1 and TRBJ1-1; TRBD1 is a possible D gene (6 bases). V was shortened by 4 bases and J by 4 bases, with 29 bases between the two germline ends. The CDR3 is made up of 19 amino acids. Germline assignment: CDR1 SGHRS and CDR2 YFSETQ. CDR3 sequence (DNA): TGCGCCAGCAGCCCCCGATTTAAAGGGGGACGGGGGGGATCCACTGAAGCTTTCTTT. Its protein product is CASSPRFKGGRGGSTEAFF.

The chain has TRBV9 and TRBJ2-2; TRBD2 matches at 9 bases. CDR3 length: 16 amino acids. CDR1 is SGDLS and CDR2 is YYNGEE in the germline V gene. Trimming took 0 bases from V and 9 from J; bases not matched to a gene: 9. The CDR3 DNA follows: TGTGCCAGCAGCGTAGAGGGTTCGCGGGGGGGCCGGGAGCTGTTTTTT. Amino acids: CASSVEGSRGGRELFF. Full variable domain (outside the CDR3, taken from reference TRBV9 and TRBJ2-2): DSGVTQTPKHLITATGQRVTLRCSPRSGDLSVYWYQQSLDQGLQFLIQYYNGEERAKGNILERFSAQQFPDLHSELNLSSLELGDSALYFCASSVEGSRGGRELFFGEGSRLTVL.

The rearrangement links TRBV27 to TRBJ2-1, with TRBD2 as a possible D gene (6 bases). Germline lookup yields CDR1 MNHEY and CDR2 SMNVEV (reference sequence). The length of the CDR3 is 15 residues. Deletions cut 3 bases from V and 4 bases from J, with 13 bases between. The chain's CDR3 is CASSFGTPQYNEQFF. In DNA, the CDR3 is TGTGCCAGCAGTTTCGGGACTCCCCAATACAATGAGCAGTTCTTC.

J is TRBJ1-2 and V is TRBV7-3; no clear D. Trimming removed 2 bases from V and 6 bases from J, with 13 bases in between. The CDR3 is made up of 14 amino acids. Germline V gives CDR1 SGHTA, CDR2 FQGTGA. CDR3 region: CASSLDPSGNGYTF. The CDR3 nucleotides are TGTGCCAGCAGCTTAGACCCCTCGGGAAATGGCTACACCTTC.

V gene TRBV5-8 combines with J gene TRBJ1-4; perhaps TRBD1 as D (6 bases). The V end was cut by 4 bases, the J end by 6 bases, with 16 bases between. CDR3 size: 15 residues. Per the germline V gene, CDR1 is SGHTS and CDR2 is YDEGEE. The CDR3 region has the DNA TGTGCCAGCAGCGGGGGCCGTCACGGGGATGAAAAACTGTTTTTT. Protein sequence: CASSGGRHGDEKLFF.

The V gene is TRBV3-1 (or the pseudogene TRBV3-2), the J gene TRBJ1-5; the D gene is possibly TRBD1 (5 bases). CDR1 and CDR2 from the germline V gene are LGHDT and YNNKEL (reference sequence). Between the trimmed V and J ends, which lost 3 bases and 1 base, there was a span of 7 bases. The CDR3 is made up of 14 amino acids. The DNA for the CDR3 is TGTGCCAGCAGCCACAGGGTAAGCAATCAGCCCCAGCATTTT. Amino acid sequence: CASSHRVSNQPQHF.

The chain has TRBV28 and TRBJ1-2; TRBD1 agrees at 10 bases. Germline CDR1 and CDR2: MDHEN and SYDVKM. V dropped 3 bases and J dropped 0; count of bases not matched to a gene: 4. The CDR3 extends over 16 amino acids. The CDR3 DNA follows: TGTGCCAGCAGTTTTTGGACAGGGGGATCTAACTATGGCTACACCTTC. This encodes CASSFWTGGSNYGYTF.

The rearrangement links TRBV11-2 to TRBJ2-1; TRBD2 aligns across 12 bases. Germline CDR1 reads SGHAT; CDR2 reads FQNNGV. V gave up 7 bases and J gave up 4 bases; unmatched junction bases: 8. The CDR3 contains 16 residues. As DNA, the CDR3 is TGTGCCAGCAACCCACGGGGGACTAGCGGGTACAATGAGCAGTTCTTC. This sequence encodes CASNPRGTSGYNEQFF.

This chain links TRBV2 with TRBJ1-6; 10 bases match TRBD1. The germline V gene encodes CDR1 SNHLY and CDR2 FYNNEI. V dropped 5 bases and J dropped 10; count of bases not matched to a gene: 20. This CDR3 comprises 19 residues. The CDR3 coding sequence is TGTGCCAGCAGTAACGTCATACCGGGACAGGGGTACTCACGGTCACCCCTCCACTTT. It encodes CASSNVIPGQGYSRSPLHF.

V gene TRBV2 combines with J gene TRBJ1-6; TRBD1 is a possible D gene (5 bases). Trimming pared 4 bases from V and 6 bases from J, leaving 7 bases between. The CDR3 is 13 amino acids. Germline-derived CDR1 and CDR2 are SNHLY and FYNNEI. This CDR3 is CASSGGVNSPLHF. The CDR3 DNA sequence: TGTGCCAGCAGTGGGGGGGTTAATTCACCCCTCCACTTT.

This clone was seen a handful of times. The chain links TRBV7-2 to TRBJ2-7; 7 nucleotides line up with TRBD2. The CDR3 totals 15 residues. Germline CDR1 reads SGHTA; CDR2 reads FQGNSA. V was clipped by 5 bases and J by 0 bases; unmatched bases: 7. The CDR3: CASSGGLPSSYEQYF. CDR3 DNA: TGTGCCAGCAGCGGGGGACTACCGAGCTCCTACGAGCAGTACTTC.

J is TRBJ2-7 and V is TRBV5-4; tentatively, D is TRBD2 (6 bases). Trimming pared 9 bases from V and 3 bases from J, leaving 19 bases between. Germline V gene data show CDR1 as SGHNT and CDR2 as YYREEE (reference sequence). The CDR3 covers 14 residues. In nucleotides, the CDR3 is TGTGCCACCGGCGCGGGTGCGCGGGACTACGAGCAGTACTTC. It specifies CATGAGARDYEQYF.

The chain links TRBV7-9 to TRBJ1-6; 9 positions agree with TRBD1. This CDR3 region has 15 residues. CDR1 and CDR2 (germline): SEHNR, FQNEAQ (reference sequence). V shed 5 bases and J 10 bases; nucleotides not matched to a gene: 9. The CDR3: CASSQNRDRASPLHF. Written as DNA, the CDR3 is TGTGCCAGCAGCCAAAACCGGGACAGGGCATCACCCCTCCACTTT.

The rearrangement uses TRBV2 and TRBJ2-2, with a tentative D call TRBD2 (5 bases). Trimming pared 3 bases from V and 1 base from J, leaving 9 bases between. The CDR3 is 15 amino acids. Looked up from germline, CDR1 is SNHLY and CDR2 is FYNNEI. CDR3 coding DNA: TGTGCCAGCAGTGAGACGGGGATGAACACCGGGGAGCTGTTTTTT. This encodes CASSETGMNTGELFF.

This chain joins TRBV2 and TRBJ1-6; no firm D call. The CDR3 sequence is 15 residues long. Between the trimmed V and J ends, which lost 3 bases and 5 bases, there was a span of 11 bases. Germline-derived CDR1 and CDR2 are SNHLY and FYNNEI. In DNA form, the CDR3 reads TGTGCCAGCAGTGAGTTGGCCCCCGATAATTCACCCCTCCACTTT. It is translated as CASSELAPDNSPLHF.

This chain links TRBV24-1 with TRBJ2-1; TRBD2 matches at 10 bases. Germline V gene data show CDR1 as KGHDR and CDR2 as SFDVKD. The CDR3 contains 17 residues. The V segment lost 4 bases and the J segment 3 bases; nucleotides outside the gene matches: 8. The CDR3 sequence: CATSDSSGGAYYNEQFF. As DNA, the CDR3 is TGTGCCACCAGTGACTCGAGCGGGGGGGCGTACTACAATGAGCAGTTCTTC.